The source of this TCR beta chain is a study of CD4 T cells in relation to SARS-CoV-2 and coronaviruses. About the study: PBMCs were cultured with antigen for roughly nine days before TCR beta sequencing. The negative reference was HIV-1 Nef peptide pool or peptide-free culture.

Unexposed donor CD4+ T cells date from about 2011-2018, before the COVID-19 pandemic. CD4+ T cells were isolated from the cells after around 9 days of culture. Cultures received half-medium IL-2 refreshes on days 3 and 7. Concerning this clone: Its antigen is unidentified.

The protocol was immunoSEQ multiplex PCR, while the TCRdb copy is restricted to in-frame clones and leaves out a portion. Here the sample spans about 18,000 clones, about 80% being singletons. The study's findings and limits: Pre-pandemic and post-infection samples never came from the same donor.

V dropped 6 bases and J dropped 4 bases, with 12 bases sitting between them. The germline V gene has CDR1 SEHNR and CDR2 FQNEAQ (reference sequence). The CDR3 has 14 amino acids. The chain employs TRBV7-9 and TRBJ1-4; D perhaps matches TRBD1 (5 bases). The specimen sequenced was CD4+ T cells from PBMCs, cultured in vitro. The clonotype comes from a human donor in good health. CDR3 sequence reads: CASRKDGGNEKLFF. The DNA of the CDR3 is TGTGCCAGCAGAAAGGATGGGGGTAATGAAAAACTGTTTTTT.